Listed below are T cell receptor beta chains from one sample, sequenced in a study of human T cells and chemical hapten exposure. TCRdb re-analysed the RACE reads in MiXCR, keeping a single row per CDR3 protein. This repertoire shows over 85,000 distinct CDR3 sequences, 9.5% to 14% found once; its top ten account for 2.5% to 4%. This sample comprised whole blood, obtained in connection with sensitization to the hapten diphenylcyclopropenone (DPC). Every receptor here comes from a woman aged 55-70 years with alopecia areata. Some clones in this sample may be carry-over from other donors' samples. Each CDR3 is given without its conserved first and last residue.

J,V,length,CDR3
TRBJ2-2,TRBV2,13,ASSGATMMIGELF
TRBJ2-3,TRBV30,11,ASRPFSTDTQY
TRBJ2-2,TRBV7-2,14,ASSLVWGQNTGELF
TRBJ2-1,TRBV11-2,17,ASSLGRGLGRGPYNEQF
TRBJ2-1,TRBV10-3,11,AISENEGNEQF
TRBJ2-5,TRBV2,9,ASSYMETQY
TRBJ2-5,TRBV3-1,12,ASSLGTAKETQY
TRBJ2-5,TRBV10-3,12,AISATGQEETQY
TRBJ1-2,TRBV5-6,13,ASSFRGQLFYGYT
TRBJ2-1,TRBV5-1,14,ASSLVPARPYNEQF
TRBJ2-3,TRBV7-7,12,ASSLQVDTDTQY
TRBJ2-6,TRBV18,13,ASSWRGSGANVLT
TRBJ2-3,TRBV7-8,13,ASSSRLAEAMTQY
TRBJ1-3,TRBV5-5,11,ASSLQVGNTIY
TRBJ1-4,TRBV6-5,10,ASSYSHGPLS
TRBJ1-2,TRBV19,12,ATSNRAPSEGYT
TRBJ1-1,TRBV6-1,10,ASSGGNTEAF
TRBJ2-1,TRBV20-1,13,SVSGGNRFYNEQF
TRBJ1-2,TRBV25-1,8,ASSEDGYT
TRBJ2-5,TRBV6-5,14,ASSYGARGRGETQY
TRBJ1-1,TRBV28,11,ASSSDPDRGAF
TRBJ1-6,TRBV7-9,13,ASSSPGTNNSPLH
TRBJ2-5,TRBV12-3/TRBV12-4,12,ASRAPRAGETQY